This passage covers 21 T cell receptor beta chains from one sample sequenced in a study of cytomegalovirus exposure and HLA in healthy donors (TCRdb year 2017). Libraries were made using the immunoSEQ multiplex PCR assay. A mixture of 60 forward primers for TCR Vbeta segments and 13 reverse primers for TCR Jbeta segments was used in the multiplex PCR. Imported from immuneACCESS, the table was reduced by TCRdb to in-frame sequences with V and J called. These copies leave out some clones; in studies compared against another copy, an unresolved V gene accounts for under half, and the cause of the remainder is not known. This sample is represented by about 130,000 clones; around 76% of them were singletons. Roughly 7.3% of the sample is in the top ten clones. The sequenced sample consisted of PBMCs. Receptors originate from a male donor in good health and CMV-seronegative.

The V and J genes are TRBV7-9 and TRBJ1-2; the match to TRBD1 covers 9 bases. With V trimmed by 6 bases and J by 8 bases, 13 bases remained unmatched. Germline CDR1 reads SEHNR; CDR2 reads FQNEAQ (reference sequence). The CDR3 spans 15 residues. In nucleotides, the CDR3 is TGTGCCAGCAGGACTGTGGACAGGGGTGATGGGGGCTACACCTTC. Translation: CASRTVDRGDGGYTF.

This clone was recorded a few times. This chain connects TRBV5-6 to TRBJ1-1; D ambiguous. This CDR3 has 13 amino acids. V gave up 1 base and J gave up 6 bases, with 10 bases separating them. The germline V gene encodes CDR1 SGHDT and CDR2 YYEEEE. This CDR3 reads CASSLNFESEAFF. As DNA, the CDR3 is TGTGCCAGCAGCTTGAACTTTGAATCTGAAGCTTTCTTT. The full variable domain, with the rest looked up from reference TRBV5-6 and TRBJ1-1, is DAGVTQSPTHLIKTRGQQVTLRCSPKSGHDTVSWYQQALGQGPQFIFQYYEEEERQRGNFPDRFSGHQFPNYSSELNVNALLLGDSALYLCASSLNFESEAFFGQGTRLTVV.

The chain links TRBV10-3 to TRBJ2-2; 12 bases fit TRBD2. With V trimmed by 2 bases and J by 0 bases, 7 bases remained unmatched. The CDR3 has 19 amino acids. Germline loops: CDR1 ENHRY, CDR2 SYGVKD. The CDR3 is CAISEVGTSGPANTGELFF. For the CDR3, the DNA is TGTGCCATCAGTGAGGTGGGGACTAGCGGGCCTGCGAACACCGGGGAGCTGTTTTTT.

This clone was seen only a few times. The chain links TRBV2 to TRBJ1-2, with TRBD1 as a possible D gene (5 bases). The CDR3 is 13 residues long. Germline V lookup: CDR1 SNHLY, CDR2 FYNNEI. Trimming removed 4 bases from V and 5 bases from J, with 11 bases in between. CDR3 region: CASSATGRYGYTF. The DNA for the CDR3 is TGTGCCAGCAGTGCAACAGGTCGGTATGGCTACACCTTC.

This sequence joins TRBV9 and TRBJ1-1, with D tentatively TRBD1 (5 bases). Germline V gives CDR1 SGDLS, CDR2 YYNGEE. V lost 0 bases, J lost 1 base, and 10 bases lay in between. CDR3 length equals 15 residues. CDR3 sequence reads: CASSVVGQGNTEAFF. CDR3 DNA sequence: TGTGCCAGCAGCGTAGTGGGCCAGGGGAACACTGAAGCTTTCTTT.

The chain recombines TRBV4-2 with TRBJ2-7, with 14 bases lining up with TRBD2. The CDR3 has 18 residues. Germline V CDR1 and CDR2: LGHNA, YNFKEQ. Trimming cost V 1 base and J 1 base; bases outside gene matches: 6. For the CDR3, the DNA is TGTGCCAGCAGCCAAGCCGGGACTAGCGGGAGACTTTCCTACGAGCAGTACTTC. It codes for CASSQAGTSGRLSYEQYF.

The chain combines TRBV6-5 with TRBJ2-1; D is undetermined. This CDR3 has 15 residues. With 6 bases removed from V and 0 bases from J, the gap between germline ends came to 12 bases. Per germline, CDR1 MNHEY and CDR2 SVGAGI. CDR3 protein: CASRLTVSSYNEQFF. The CDR3 region has the DNA TGTGCCAGCAGGCTTACAGTTAGCTCCTACAATGAGCAGTTCTTC.

The chain uses TRBV30 and TRBJ2-2, with 10 bases fitting TRBD2. In germline, CDR1 is GTSNPN, CDR2 SVGIG (reference sequence). V dropped 0 bases and J dropped 4; count of bases not matched to a gene: 8. The CDR3 contains 17 residues. The CDR3 nucleotides read TGTGCCTGGAGTGTACGAGCGGGAGGGCCCGGCACCGGGGAGCTGTTTTTT. Its protein is CAWSVRAGGPGTGELFF. The full variable domain, with the rest looked up from reference TRBV30 and TRBJ2-2, is SQTIHQWPATLVQPVGSPLSLECTVEGTSNPNLYWYRQAAGRGLQLLFYSVGIGQISSEVPQNLSASRPQDRQFILSSKKLLLSDSGFYLCAWSVRAGGPGTGELFFGEGSRLTVL.

The chain uses TRBV7-9 and TRBJ1-1; maybe TRBD1 (5 bases). This CDR3 has 15 amino acids. Per germline, CDR1 SEHNR and CDR2 FQNEAQ (reference sequence). Trimming stripped 2 bases from V and 3 bases from J, with 13 bases between. CDR3 in amino acids: CASSLLTGRHTEAFF. DNA for the CDR3: TGTGCCAGCAGCTTATTAACAGGACGTCACACTGAAGCTTTCTTT.

The DNA of the CDR3 is TGTGCCAGCAGCTTAGTTAGGGGCACGGGCTATGGCTACACCTTC. This translates into CASSLVRGTGYGYTF. The genes are TRBV7-6 and TRBJ1-2; D perhaps matches TRBD1 (5 bases). V shed 1 base and J shed 4 bases, with 13 bases lying between them. Germline CDR1 reads SGHVS; CDR2 reads FNYEAQ. This CDR3 has 15 residues.

Here the CDR3 DNA reads TGTGCCAGCAGTGAGTCCCGGGGGAGGGACACTGAAGCTTTCTTT. Translated: CASSESRGRDTEAFF. The V and J genes are TRBV25-1 and TRBJ1-1; D is possibly TRBD1 (5 bases). CDR3 length: 15 residues. Trimming took off 3 bases at V and 3 bases at J, with 14 bases between the two ends. CDR1 and CDR2 (germline): MGHDK, SYGVNS.

J is TRBJ2-7 and V is TRBV27; 7 bases are shared with TRBD2. Germline V gene sequence: CDR1 MNHEY, CDR2 SMNVEV (reference sequence). CDR3 length: 15 amino acids. The V segment lost 2 bases and the J segment 4 bases; nucleotides outside the gene matches: 8. DNA for the CDR3: TGTGCCAGCAGTTTAAACCCCAGCGGGATATACGAGCAGTACTTC. As protein: CASSLNPSGIYEQYF.

The rearrangement joins TRBV27 to TRBJ2-1; D possibly corresponds to TRBD2 (5 bases). The CDR3 contains 11 residues. V shed 10 bases and J shed 8 bases, with 12 bases lying between them. Germline values: CDR1 MNHEY, CDR2 SMNVEV (reference sequence). The CDR3 DNA reads as TGTGCCACCCTCCCGGGGTATGAGCAGTTCTTC. Translating gives CATLPGYEQFF.

The rearrangement uses TRBV2 and TRBJ2-7, with D perhaps TRBD2 (5 bases). Trimming removed 6 bases at V and 0 bases at J, with 12 bases between. Germline V gene sequence: CDR1 SNHLY, CDR2 FYNNEI. This CDR3 is built from 14 residues. CDR3 protein: CASSAEELSYEQYF. CDR3 DNA: TGTGCCAGCAGCGCGGAGGAGCTCTCCTACGAGCAGTACTTC.

Here the CDR3 reads CASREISNEQFF. CDR3 DNA: TGTGCCAGCAGGGAGATCAGCAATGAGCAGTTCTTC. This chain uses TRBV28 with TRBJ2-1; unclear D gene. CDR1 MDHEN and CDR2 SYDVKM come from the germline V gene. The CDR3 spans 12 residues. With 6 bases removed from V and 6 bases from J, the gap between germline ends came to 9 bases.

This chain uses TRBV28 with TRBJ1-1; perhaps TRBD1 as D (6 bases). The length of the CDR3 is 14 residues. Per the germline V gene, CDR1 is MDHEN and CDR2 is SYDVKM. V lost 3 bases and J 4 bases, leaving 12 bases between the germline ends. The CDR3 DNA follows: TGTGCCAGCAGTTTCGGGGGGGCGGGCACTGAAGCTTTCTTT. As protein: CASSFGGAGTEAFF.

V and J are TRBV30 and TRBJ2-7, with D perhaps TRBD2 (6 bases). Germline CDR1 reads GTSNPN; CDR2 reads SVGIG (reference sequence). The V end was cut by 0 bases, the J end by 6 bases, with 15 bases between. There are 14 residues in the CDR3. The CDR3 nucleotides are TGTGCCTGGAGTGTACCCGGGCGGGGACGCGAGCAGTACTTC. It codes for CAWSVPGRGREQYF.

The table lists this clone with a count of one. The chain couples TRBV6-5 to TRBJ2-7; D is possibly TRBD1 (6 bases). V dropped 6 bases and J dropped 5 bases, with 14 bases sitting between them. Germline values: CDR1 MNHEY, CDR2 SVGAGI. This CDR3 spans 13 amino acids. The CDR3 is CASRTTGSHEQYF. CDR3 DNA sequence: TGTGCCAGCAGAACTACAGGGAGCCACGAGCAGTACTTC.

The rearrangement joins TRBV21-1 to TRBJ2-5; the DNA was not used to check the table's D call, TRBD1. The J call may not be correct, given that the DNA end is closer to TRBJ2-7. TRBV21-1 is marked as a pseudogene. This CDR3 has 15 amino acids. The CDR3 sequence: CASSKSSWDSYEQYF. The DNA of the CDR3 is TGTGCCAGCAGCAAAAGCAGTTGGGACAGCTACGAGCAGTACTTC.

In this sample, this clone turned up a few times. The chain carries TRBV7-3 and TRBJ1-6; no reliable D call. The CDR3 sequence is 14 residues long. The ends were cut back, 5 bases at V and 2 bases at J, with 7 bases in the middle. CDR1 is SGHTA and CDR2 is FQGTGA in the germline V gene. The CDR3 bases are TGTGCCAGCAGCCTGACTCCCTATAATTCACCCCTCCACTTT. Translated: CASSLTPYNSPLHF.

The chain combines TRBV6-5 with TRBJ2-1; the match to TRBD1 covers 12 bases. The V gene end was trimmed by 3 bases and the J gene end by 7 bases; junction bases not matched to a gene: 7. The CDR3 is 16 residues long. The germline CDR1 and CDR2 sequences are MNHEY and SVGAGI. Here the CDR3 DNA reads TGTGCCAGCAGTTATAGTGCGGGACAGGGGGCGAATGAGCAGTTCTTC. It encodes CASSYSAGQGANEQFF.